These 24 T cell receptor beta chains came from one sample sequenced in a study of blood T cell repertoires in COVID-19. The repertoire was sequenced with immunoSEQ multiplex PCR; TCRdb's copy has only in-frame clones and lacks some. The sample has about 330,000 clones, approximately 87% seen once. The specimen sequenced was PBMCs or T cells enriched from blood (not recorded which). All receptors come from a woman aged 30 to 39 who had recovered from COVID-19.

V is TRBV29-1 and J is TRBJ2-1; TRBD1 aligns across 8 bases. CDR1 is SQVTM and CDR2 is ANQGSEA in the germline V gene. The CDR3 covers 14 residues. The junction had 8 bases not matched to a gene; V was cut back by 7 bases and J by 3 bases. The CDR3 DNA reads as TGCAGCGCCGGGGGAGGACAGGGCTACAATGAGCAGTTCTTC. This translates into CSAGGGQGYNEQFF.

J is TRBJ2-1 and V is TRBV11-3; D ambiguous. The length of the CDR3 is 14 residues. V was pared by 4 bases and J by 1 base, with 8 bases between. The germline gives CDR1 SGHNT, CDR2 YENEEA. Here the CDR3 DNA reads TGTGCCAGCAGCTCCCCTCTTTCCTACAATGAGCAGTTCTTC. Encoded protein: CASSSPLSYNEQFF. The whole variable domain, filled in from reference TRBV11-3 and TRBJ2-1, reads EAGVVQSPRYKIIEKKQPVAFWCNPISGHNTLYWYLQNLGQGPELLIRYENEEAVDDSQLPKDRFSAERLKGVDSTLKIQPAELGDSAVYLCASSSPLSYNEQFFGPGTRLTVL.

On this clone itself: The junction shows a germline mismatch at one end, possibly a read error. J is TRBJ2-2 and V is TRBV5-4, with TRBD1 as a possible D gene (5 bases). Germline CDR1 and CDR2: SGHNT and YYREEE (reference sequence). CDR3 size: 16 residues. The DNA for the CDR3 is TGTGCCAGCAGGTTGGGGCCCCCAACGAACACCGGGGAGCTGTTTTTT. It specifies CASRLGPPTNTGELFF.

The CDR3 spells CASSLTPGQGVSEQYF. In DNA, the CDR3 is TGTGCCAGCAGCTTAACGCCGGGACAGGGAGTCTCCGAGCAGTACTTC. The J gene is TRBJ2-7, the V gene TRBV5-5; 9 nucleotides agree with TRBD1. CDR1 is SGHKS, CDR2 YYEKEE, per germline (reference sequence). CDR3 length: 16 amino acids. V shed 2 bases, J shed 6 bases, and the junction held 12 bases outside the gene matches.

The chain is built from TRBV5-6 and TRBJ2-6; 9 nucleotides agree with TRBD1. Per the germline V gene, CDR1 is SGHDT and CDR2 is YYEEEE. J was trimmed by 0 bases and V by 4 bases; bases with no gene match: 11. The CDR3 has 19 amino acids. The CDR3 here is CASSLWVGTGPSGANVLTF. The CDR3 nucleotides read TGTGCCAGCAGCCTCTGGGTCGGGACAGGGCCCTCTGGGGCCAACGTCCTGACTTTC.

The V call is TRBV3-1 (or the pseudogene TRBV3-2), the J call TRBJ2-7, with TRBD1 matching over 9 bases. V gave up 4 bases and J gave up 2 bases; unmatched junction bases: 6. The CDR3 is 15 residues long. Germline values: CDR1 LGHDT, CDR2 YNNKEL (reference sequence). The CDR3 region is CASSPTGGQPYEQYF. In nucleotides, the CDR3 is TGTGCCAGCAGCCCAACAGGGGGCCAACCCTACGAGCAGTACTTC.

The chain recombines TRBV15 with TRBJ1-6, with D possibly being TRBD1 (6 bases). This CDR3 is 15 amino acids long. Germline V gene sequence: CDR1 LNHNV, CDR2 YYDKDF (reference sequence). The germline V and J ends were trimmed by 3 bases and 13 bases, with 19 bases remaining between them. The CDR3 loop reads CATSRSRGAQGPLHF. The CDR3 DNA sequence: TGTGCCACCAGCAGGTCTCGAGGGGCCCAGGGGCCCCTCCACTTT.

This chain uses TRBV7-3 with TRBJ1-5, with D unclear. This CDR3 is built from 13 residues. Germline CDR1 and CDR2: SGHTA and FQGTGA. Trimming shortened V by 5 bases and J by 6 bases, and 11 bases separated the two germline ends. For the CDR3, the DNA is TGTGCCAGCAGCCCTTCCCCCGGTCAGCCCCAGCATTTT. Its translation: CASSPSPGQPQHF.

As for this clone: At the DNA level, this CDR3 is encoded by other sequences in the same sample as well. V is TRBV6-5 and J is TRBJ2-7; 10 bases are a match to TRBD1. Looked up from germline, CDR1 is MNHEY and CDR2 is SVGAGI. Unmatched junction bases numbered 2, after V lost 2 bases and J lost 4 bases. The CDR3 is made up of 14 amino acids. CDR3 region: CASSYLGQGYEQYF. The CDR3 bases are TGTGCCAGCAGTTACCTGGGACAGGGGTACGAGCAGTACTTC.

This clone came up once. The chain joins TRBV5-1 to TRBJ2-5; 10 bases are shared with TRBD2. Trimming at V came to 2 bases and at J to 1 base, leaving 2 bases not matched to a gene. Germline V gives CDR1 SGHRS, CDR2 YFSETQ. This CDR3 region has 15 residues. CDR3 region: CASSFSGGLQETQYF. CDR3 nucleotides: TGCGCCAGCAGCTTTAGCGGGGGGCTCCAAGAGACCCAGTACTTC.

The V and J genes are TRBV7-8 and TRBJ2-5, with D perhaps matching TRBD2 (6 bases). Germline values: CDR1 SGHVS, CDR2 FQNEAQ. This CDR3 is built from 16 residues. V was trimmed by 5 bases and J by 5 bases, leaving 21 bases between them. The CDR3 coding sequence is TGTGCCAGCAGCCCAGGTGGCTGGAGTGGGGGGGAGACCCAGTACTTC. This codes for CASSPGGWSGGETQYF.

The chain carries TRBV10-3 and TRBJ1-4, with no clear D. The length of the CDR3 is 15 residues. CDR1 and CDR2 (germline): ENHRY, SYGVKD. V gave up 0 bases and J gave up 8 bases, with 13 bases separating them. The CDR3 DNA follows: TGTGCCATCAGTGAGTCGGAGGAGGGTGGAGAAAAACTGTTTTTT. As protein: CAISESEEGGEKLFF.

This clone was seen a few times. V gene TRBV4-1 combines with J gene TRBJ2-5; 8 nucleotides agree with TRBD2. CDR1 is MGHRA and CDR2 is YSYEKL in the germline V gene. This CDR3 is 14 amino acids long. The V gene end was trimmed by 2 bases and the J gene end by 5 bases; junction bases not matched to a gene: 4. Written as DNA, the CDR3 is TGCGCCAGCAGCCAATCGGGAGGGGTCGAGACCCAGTACTTC. Translated: CASSQSGGVETQYF.

This clone was recorded once. The chain is built from TRBV6-5 and TRBJ1-4; a possible D gene is TRBD1 (6 bases). This CDR3 has 13 amino acids. V lost 6 bases and J lost 5, with 10 bases in between. The germline V gene encodes CDR1 MNHEY and CDR2 SVGAGI. The DNA of the CDR3 is TGTGCCAGCAGGGACAGTTTGAATGAAAAACTGTTTTTT. Translation gives CASRDSLNEKLFF.

The chain employs TRBV19 and TRBJ1-2; 7 bases agree with TRBD1. This CDR3 has 19 residues. Germline CDR1 and CDR2: LNHDA and SQIVND (reference sequence). J gave up 3 bases and V 3 bases, and 19 bases lay outside the gene matches. Here the CDR3 reads CASSIDHRDSFIFDYGYTF. The CDR3 DNA reads TGTGCCAGTAGTATCGACCACCGGGACAGCTTTATATTCGACTATGGCTACACCTTC.

The chain carries TRBV9 and TRBJ1-4; 7 nucleotides line up with TRBD1. The CDR3 extends over 14 amino acids. With V trimmed by 4 bases and J by 2 bases, 2 bases remained unmatched. CDR1 is SGDLS and CDR2 is YYNGEE in the germline V gene. The CDR3 sequence is CASSLQGTNEKLFF. The CDR3 DNA reads as TGTGCCAGCAGCCTACAGGGGACTAATGAAAAACTGTTTTTT.

This clone showed up just once. The chain is built from TRBV9 and TRBJ2-7; 10 nucleotides agree with TRBD1. The CDR3 is 18 residues long. The V gene end was trimmed by 4 bases and the J gene end by 2 bases; junction bases not matched to a gene: 15. Germline V gives CDR1 SGDLS, CDR2 YYNGEE. CDR3 amino acids: CASSPSPGTGVGAYEQYF. In nucleotides, the CDR3 is TGTGCCAGCAGCCCGAGTCCCGGGACAGGGGTGGGGGCCTACGAGCAGTACTTC. Full variable domain (remainder filled in from reference TRBV9 and TRBJ2-7): DSGVTQTPKHLITATGQRVTLRCSPRSGDLSVYWYQQSLDQGLQFLIQYYNGEERAKGNILERFSAQQFPDLHSELNLSSLELGDSALYFCASSPSPGTGVGAYEQYFGPGTRLTVT.

The chain carries TRBV7-2 and TRBJ1-3; no clear D. The V gene lost 5 bases and the J gene lost 1 base, with 6 bases spanning the gap. Germline CDR1 is SGHTA and CDR2 is FQGNSA. There are 13 residues in the CDR3. The DNA for the CDR3 is TGTGCCAGCAGCACCACTTCTGGAAACACCATATATTTT. This codes for CASSTTSGNTIYF. Filled out from reference TRBV7-2 and TRBJ1-3, the complete variable domain reads GAGVSQSPSNKVTEKGKDVELRCDPISGHTALYWYRQSLGQGLEFLIYFQGNSAPDKSGLPSDRFSAERTGGSVSTLTIQRTQQEDSAVYLCASSTTSGNTIYFGEGSWLTVV.

The rearrangement links TRBV9 to TRBJ1-5; D may be TRBD1 (5 bases). Trimming left V 0 bases short and J 4 bases short, with 11 bases between. The CDR3 contains 15 residues. Germline V gives CDR1 SGDLS, CDR2 YYNGEE. CDR3 amino acids: CASSVGAGRNQPQHF. The CDR3 DNA follows: TGTGCCAGCAGCGTAGGGGCGGGGCGGAATCAGCCCCAGCATTTT.

The chain uses TRBV5-6 and TRBJ2-2, with TRBD1 as a possible D gene (6 bases). This CDR3 is 16 amino acids long. Germline lookup yields CDR1 SGHDT and CDR2 YYEEEE. Trimming took off 0 bases at V and 3 bases at J, with 12 bases between the two ends. CDR3 amino acids: CASSLVAGADTGELFF. CDR3 nucleotide sequence: TGTGCCAGCAGCTTGGTGGCAGGGGCCGACACCGGGGAGCTGTTTTTT.

At least ten counts were recorded for this clone. The chain couples TRBV6-1 to TRBJ2-7, with 7 bases matching TRBD1. Per germline, CDR1 MNHNS and CDR2 SASEGT. The CDR3 runs 15 residues. J gave up 0 bases and V 2 bases, and 4 bases lay outside the gene matches. The CDR3 sequence is CASSERAGGSYEQYF. CDR3 DNA: TGTGCCAGCAGTGAAAGGGCAGGGGGCTCCTACGAGCAGTACTTC.

The chain combines TRBV9 with TRBJ1-1, with D hard to call. Germline CDR1 SGDLS, CDR2 YYNGEE. The ends were cut back, 0 bases at V and 5 bases at J, with 8 bases in the middle. The CDR3 totals 13 residues. The CDR3 spells CASSVGAWTEAFF. CDR3 in DNA: TGTGCCAGCAGCGTAGGGGCTTGGACTGAAGCTTTCTTT. The full variable domain, completed using reference TRBV9 and TRBJ1-1, is DSGVTQTPKHLITATGQRVTLRCSPRSGDLSVYWYQQSLDQGLQFLIQYYNGEERAKGNILERFSAQQFPDLHSELNLSSLELGDSALYFCASSVGAWTEAFFGQGTRLTVV.

This rearrangement joins TRBV19 to TRBJ2-3, with D perhaps TRBD1 (5 bases). This CDR3 has 13 residues. The V gene's germline CDR1 is LNHDA and CDR2 SQIVND (reference sequence). V lost 7 bases and J 3 bases, leaving 11 bases between the germline ends. CDR3 amino acids: CASNDRLTDTQYF. The CDR3 DNA reads TGTGCCAGTAACGACAGACTTACAGATACGCAGTATTTT.

This clone turned up a few times. The chain links TRBV27 to TRBJ1-2, with D possibly being TRBD1 (5 bases). The CDR3 loop spans 14 amino acids. The germline V and J ends were trimmed by 8 bases and 5 bases, with 18 bases remaining between them. Germline CDR1 MNHEY, CDR2 SMNVEV (reference sequence). The CDR3 nucleotides are TGTGCCAGCCCTCAGCGGGGGGAAGGGTATGGCTACACCTTC. Its protein product is CASPQRGEGYGYTF.